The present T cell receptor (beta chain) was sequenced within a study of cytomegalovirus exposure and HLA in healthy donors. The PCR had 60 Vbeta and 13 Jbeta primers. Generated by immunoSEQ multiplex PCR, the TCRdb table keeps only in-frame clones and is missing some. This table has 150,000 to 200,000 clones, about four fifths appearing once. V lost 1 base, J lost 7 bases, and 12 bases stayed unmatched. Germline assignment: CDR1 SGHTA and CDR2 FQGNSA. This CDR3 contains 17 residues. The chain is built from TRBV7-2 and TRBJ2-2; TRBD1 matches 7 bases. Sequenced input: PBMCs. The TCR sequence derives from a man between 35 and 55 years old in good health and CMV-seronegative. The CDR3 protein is CASSLVLVTGYGGELFF. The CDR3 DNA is TGTGCCAGCAGCTTAGTTTTGGTGACAGGGTACGGCGGGGAGCTGTTTTTT.